This entry lists 26 T cell receptor beta chains sequenced from one sample in a study of regulatory T cells in long-lasting Graves disease. Researchers made TCR beta libraries by using iRepertoire HTBI primers and running Arm-PCR on CDR3 regions. TCRdb processed the multiplex PCR reads anew with MiXCR; each CDR3 protein has one entry. Of some 490,000 distinct CDR3 sequences listed, 12% are singletons. Time point reported: newly diagnosed GD, antithyroid drugs for less than 3 months. Construction of the TCR library relied on RNA isolated from PBMCs. These same data were also listed under a study on T cells in Graves' hyperthyroidism and ophthalmopathy.

Sequenced material: peripheral blood mononuclear cells (PBMCs), taken at new diagnosis, from a patient treated with antithyroid drugs. The source is a woman in her twenties or thirties with Graves disease.

In its sample, this clonotype was seen many times. The chain carries TRBV7-9 and TRBJ1-4; TRBD1 matches 7 bases. This CDR3 is built from 17 residues. Germline loops: CDR1 SEHNR, CDR2 FQNEAQ (reference sequence). J lost 12 bases, V lost 1 base, and 17 bases had no gene match. Written as DNA, the CDR3 is TGTGCCAGCAGCTTAGGCGGCGGGACAGCCGCGTTCGAGGAACTGTTTTTT. Translated, it gives CASSLGGGTAAFEELFF.

This chain links TRBV28 with TRBJ1-2; TRBD1 agrees at 12 bases. V dropped 5 bases and J dropped 8; count of bases not matched to a gene: 9. Germline-derived CDR1 and CDR2 are MDHEN and SYDVKM. The CDR3 has 15 amino acids. The chain's CDR3 is CASSTLGTGGHGYTF. CDR3 nucleotides: TGTGCCAGCAGTACCTTGGGGACAGGGGGCCACGGCTACACCTTC.

The chain links TRBV10-1 to TRBJ2-3, with a tentative D call TRBD2 (6 bases). Looked up from germline, CDR1 is WNHNN and CDR2 is SYGVQD (reference sequence). The V and J ends lost 3 bases and 3 bases respectively, with 10 bases between them. The CDR3 is made up of 14 amino acids. CDR3 in amino acids: CASSDVGGTDTQYF. CDR3 sequence (DNA): TGCGCCAGCAGTGATGTCGGAGGGACAGATACGCAGTATTTT.

This clonotype has at least ten counts. The V call is TRBV27, the J call TRBJ2-7, with D possibly called TRBD1 or TRBD2 (6 bases each). Deletions cut 5 bases from V and 2 bases from J, with 13 bases between. Germline lookup yields CDR1 MNHEY and CDR2 SMNVEV (reference sequence). The CDR3 contains 14 residues. DNA of the CDR3: TGTGCCAGCAGTCTTCGGGGGCCGACCTACGAGCAGTACTTC. Translating it yields CASSLRGPTYEQYF.

This clonotype was counted many times. The chain combines TRBV11-2 with TRBJ2-2; D perhaps matches TRBD1 (5 bases). The CDR3 loop spans 15 amino acids. Germline CDR1 and CDR2: SGHAT and FQNNGV. V was pared by 2 bases and J by 5 bases, with 12 bases between. As DNA, the CDR3 is TGTGCCAGCAGCTTAATACAGAAGGGGACCGGGGAGCTGTTTTTT. Translating gives CASSLIQKGTGELFF.

Only a few counts were recorded for this clonotype. The genes are TRBV20-1 and TRBJ2-7, with TRBD1 matching over 8 bases. With 1 base clipped from V and 7 bases from J, the junction kept 12 bases outside the gene matches. Germline CDR1 DFQATT, CDR2 SNEGSKA (reference sequence). CDR3 length equals 15 residues. CDR3 in DNA: TGCAGTGCTAGAGTCGCCGGAACAGGGGGGAAAGAGCAGTACTTC. It codes for CSARVAGTGGKEQYF.

This clonotype was counted ten times or more. The CDR3 DNA is TGTGCCAGCAGCTTCGGGACTAGCGGTTACACCGGGGAGCTGTTTTTT. Its protein product is CASSFGTSGYTGELFF. The chain carries TRBV11-2 and TRBJ2-2, with TRBD2 identical over 11 bases. Germline CDR1 SGHAT, CDR2 FQNNGV. The J segment lost 3 bases and the V segment lost 3 bases, leaving 3 bases of the junction unmatched. The CDR3 extends over 16 amino acids.

The chain combines TRBV6-1 with TRBJ2-7; TRBD2 agrees at 7 bases. The CDR3 runs 16 residues. Trimming removed 6 bases from V and 2 bases from J; junction bases left unmatched: 13. Germline CDR1 is MNHNS and CDR2 is SASEGT. The CDR3 sequence is CASRGDPGGSTYEQYF. The CDR3 coding sequence is TGTGCCAGCAGGGGAGACCCAGGCGGGAGCACCTACGAGCAGTACTTC.

In this sample, this clonotype turned up many times. The genes are TRBV20-1 and TRBJ1-6; 7 positions agree with TRBD1. There are 16 residues in the CDR3. The V segment lost 2 bases and the J segment 3 bases; nucleotides outside the gene matches: 7. Germline V gene sequence: CDR1 DFQATT, CDR2 SNEGSKA (reference sequence). The CDR3 reads CSARPSGQVYNSPLHF. The CDR3 DNA reads TGCAGTGCTAGACCGTCCGGACAGGTCTATAATTCACCCCTCCACTTT.

Ten or more counts support this clonotype. The chain employs TRBV18 and TRBJ1-5; the D is unclear. The CDR3 extends over 15 amino acids. Germline V CDR1 and CDR2: KGHSH, LQKENI. The ends were cut back, 2 bases at V and 4 bases at J, with 12 bases in the middle. CDR3 loop: CASSPYSRPNQPQHF. CDR3 DNA: TGTGCCAGCTCACCATATTCCAGACCTAATCAGCCCCAGCATTTT.

There are many counts of this clonotype. The DNA of the CDR3 is TGTGCCAGCAGTGTTGTGGCAGGGGGCGCCAAGGGCTACACCTTC. Protein sequence: CASSVVAGGAKGYTF. The chain couples TRBV2 to TRBJ1-2; 8 bases are a match to TRBD1. The CDR3 sequence is 15 residues long. Trimming removed 4 bases from V and 8 bases from J; junction bases left unmatched: 12. CDR1 and CDR2 (germline): SNHLY, FYNNEI. The variable domain in full, completed from reference TRBV2 and TRBJ1-2, reads EPEVTQTPSHQVTQMGQEVILRCVPISNHLYFYWYRQILGQKVEFLVSFYNNEISEKSEIFDDQFSVERPDGSNFTLKIRSTKLEDSAMYFCASSVVAGGAKGYTFGSGTRLTVV.

This clonotype was seen many times. The chain joins TRBV2 to TRBJ2-1; a weak D match, TRBD1 (6 bases). CDR3 size: 14 residues. Between the trimmed V and J ends, which lost 5 bases and 0 bases, there was a span of 8 bases. Germline-derived CDR1 and CDR2 are SNHLY and FYNNEI. The CDR3 loop reads CASSRTVSYNEQFF. The CDR3 coding sequence is TGTGCCAGCAGTCGGACAGTCTCCTACAATGAGCAGTTCTTC.

This clonotype was seen repeatedly, ten times or more. This chain joins TRBV20-1 and TRBJ1-3; D is uncertain. The CDR3 length is 14 residues. CDR1 is DFQATT, CDR2 SNEGSKA, per germline (reference sequence). V was cut by 0 bases and J by 2 bases, with 8 bases left in between. This CDR3 is CSAREWRAGNTIYF. DNA of the CDR3: TGCAGTGCTAGAGAGTGGAGAGCTGGAAACACCATATATTTT.

The sample holds many counts of this clonotype. This chain uses TRBV11-2 with TRBJ2-7, with D uncertain. The CDR3 has 15 residues. CDR1 SGHAT and CDR2 FQNNGV come from the germline V gene. Trimming removed 0 bases at V and 2 bases at J, with 11 bases between. The CDR3 is CASSLDYGSPYEQYF. For the CDR3, the DNA is TGTGCCAGCAGCTTAGATTATGGCAGTCCCTACGAGCAGTACTTC.

This clonotype was counted between two and nine times. This chain links TRBV5-1 with TRBJ2-2; no reliable D call. The CDR3 is 14 amino acids. V lost 3 bases, J lost 2 bases, and 8 bases lay in between. Per the germline V gene, CDR1 is SGHRS and CDR2 is YFSETQ. Here the CDR3 DNA reads TGCGCCAGCAGCTCGATCCTAAACACCGGGGAGCTGTTTTTT. Encoded protein: CASSSILNTGELFF.

This clonotype has a count of ten or more. This chain uses TRBV28 with TRBJ2-7, with D perhaps matching TRBD1 (6 bases). V lost 5 bases and J lost 4, with 18 bases in between. Germline V gene lookup returns CDR1 MDHEN and CDR2 SYDVKM. CDR3 length equals 15 residues. CDR3 coding DNA: TGTGCCAGCAGTCCTAGGGGGATTGGTGAATACGAGCAGTACTTC. Residues: CASSPRGIGEYEQYF.

The rearrangement uses TRBV6-1 and TRBJ1-1; TRBD1 might be the D (5 bases). This CDR3 is built from 14 residues. CDR1 and CDR2 from the germline V gene are MNHNS and SASEGT. Trimming left V 10 bases short and J 2 bases short, with 17 bases between. CDR3 bases: TGTGCCACCCGCGGGAGGGGCCCCAACACTGAAGCTTTCTTT. It codes for CATRGRGPNTEAFF.

This clonotype was found many times. The chain links TRBV30 to TRBJ1-2, with no clear D. Germline CDR1 is GTSNPN and CDR2 is SVGIG (reference sequence). Between the trimmed V and J ends, which lost 0 bases and 5 bases, there was a span of 13 bases. The CDR3 is 14 residues long. This CDR3 is CAWSVRGVWYGYTF. CDR3 bases: TGTGCCTGGAGTGTACGGGGAGTATGGTATGGCTACACCTTC.

A single count supports this clonotype. CDR3 protein: CASSQAAGAGTPKAYEQYF. The CDR3 DNA sequence: TGCGCCAGCAGCCAAGCCGCAGGGGCAGGTACCCCTAAAGCCTACGAGCAGTACTTC. The J gene is TRBJ2-7, the V gene TRBV4-3; weak D call: TRBD1 (6 bases). Trimming cost V 1 base and J 2 bases, with 24 bases left between them. CDR1 is LGHNA and CDR2 is YSLEER in the germline V gene. The length of the CDR3 is 19 residues.

Comment on this clonotype: This may arise from a read error, as a much more abundant clone is one base away. The gene calls are TRBV7-2 and TRBJ2-5; D perhaps matches TRBD2 (5 bases). Trimming cost V 1 base and J 11 bases, with 29 bases left between them. In germline, CDR1 is SGHTA, CDR2 FQGNSA. This CDR3 is built from 18 residues. The CDR3 nucleotides read TGTGCCAGCAGCTTAGATCGCGGGTTCGGACGGAGTGTCAATGAGCAGTACTTC. Residues: CASSLDRGFGRSVNEQYF.

The sample holds many counts of this clonotype. This sequence joins TRBV18 and TRBJ2-1; a possible D gene is TRBD1 (6 bases). Looked up from germline, CDR1 is KGHSH and CDR2 is LQKENI. V was pared by 3 bases and J by 8 bases, with 11 bases between. CDR3 length: 13 residues. The CDR3 DNA is TGTGCCAGCTCACCCGTCAGGGGCCATGAGCAGTTCTTC. Protein: CASSPVRGHEQFF.

This clonotype showed up just a few times. V usage is TRBV19 and J usage is TRBJ1-5; TRBD1 matches 7 bases. With V trimmed by 4 bases and J by 3 bases, 12 bases remained unmatched. CDR3 length equals 17 residues. From germline, CDR1 is LNHDA and CDR2 SQIVND (reference sequence). The CDR3 sequence: CASSTHTTGLNNQPQHF. DNA for the CDR3: TGTGCCAGTAGTACCCACACGACAGGGCTGAACAATCAGCCCCAGCATTTT.

This clonotype came up many times. The chain combines TRBV6-1 with TRBJ2-3; perhaps TRBD2 as D (5 bases). CDR1 and CDR2 from the germline V gene are MNHNS and SASEGT. This CDR3 comprises 17 residues. V lost 5 bases and J 1 base, leaving 19 bases between the germline ends. The CDR3 DNA follows: TGTGCCAGCAGTACTCCAGAACTAGGTGGGGGCACAGATACGCAGTATTTT. Amino acids: CASSTPELGGGTDTQYF.

This clonotype appeared a few times. The chain joins TRBV4-1 to TRBJ2-2, with D perhaps TRBD2 (5 bases). V lost 2 bases to trimming and J lost 5 bases, with 12 bases between them. Germline V gene data show CDR1 as MGHRA and CDR2 as YSYEKL. This CDR3 is 15 amino acids long. CDR3 loop: CASSQTRSYTGELFF. CDR3 DNA sequence: TGCGCCAGCAGCCAAACTAGGAGCTATACCGGGGAGCTGTTTTTT.

V is TRBV7-9 and J is TRBJ2-1, with 7 nucleotides matching TRBD2. Germline V gene sequence: CDR1 SEHNR, CDR2 FQNEAQ (reference sequence). The V segment lost 8 bases and the J segment 4 bases; nucleotides outside the gene matches: 8. The CDR3 spans 14 residues. This chain's CDR3 is CASLEGREYNEQFF. The CDR3 DNA follows: TGTGCCAGCCTTGAGGGGAGGGAGTACAATGAGCAGTTCTTC.

This clonotype was detected ten times or more. The chain uses TRBV11-2 and TRBJ1-2, with D unresolved. The V and J ends lost 1 base and 8 bases respectively, with 11 bases between them. The germline V gene has CDR1 SGHAT and CDR2 FQNNGV. CDR3 length equals 13 residues. CDR3 region: CASSLGDWVGYTF. For the CDR3, the DNA is TGTGCCAGCAGCTTAGGAGACTGGGTGGGCTACACCTTC.